The present T cell receptor beta chain was sequenced within a study of Ad26.COV2.S vaccination and SARS-CoV-2 variants. In the study overall: The authors gave Ad26.COV2.S intramuscularly, either once or twice 56 days apart.

Here immunoSEQ multiplex PCR was the method, and the copy in TCRdb shows in-frame clones only, minus some. Of fewer than 900,000 clones listed, around 90% were seen once; the top ten hold approximately 1.5%. Treatment described: some 20 received Ad26.COV2.S at low or high dose, single or two shots; roughly five received placebo; per-sample allocation not given. Sampling was performed 63 days after the first vaccine or placebo injection. In Boston, an adult donor aged 18-55 years took part. Its platform was an Ad26 vector, and its expressed antigen was Wuhan-strain SARS-CoV-2 spike. Sequencing was performed on peripheral blood, taken in a trial of Ad26.COV2.S vaccine versus placebo. The TCR originated in a person between 18 and 65 years old who received the Ad26.COV2.S COVID-19 vaccine or a placebo.

CDR3 in DNA: TGTGCCACCAGCAGGGCAACGAACACCGGGGAGCTGTTTTTT. This codes for CATSRATNTGELFF. The chain carries TRBV15 and TRBJ2-2; D not resolved. Germline CDR1 reads LNHNV; CDR2 reads YYDKDF (reference sequence). There are 14 residues in the CDR3. V was clipped by 3 bases and J by 0 bases, with 5 bases between them.